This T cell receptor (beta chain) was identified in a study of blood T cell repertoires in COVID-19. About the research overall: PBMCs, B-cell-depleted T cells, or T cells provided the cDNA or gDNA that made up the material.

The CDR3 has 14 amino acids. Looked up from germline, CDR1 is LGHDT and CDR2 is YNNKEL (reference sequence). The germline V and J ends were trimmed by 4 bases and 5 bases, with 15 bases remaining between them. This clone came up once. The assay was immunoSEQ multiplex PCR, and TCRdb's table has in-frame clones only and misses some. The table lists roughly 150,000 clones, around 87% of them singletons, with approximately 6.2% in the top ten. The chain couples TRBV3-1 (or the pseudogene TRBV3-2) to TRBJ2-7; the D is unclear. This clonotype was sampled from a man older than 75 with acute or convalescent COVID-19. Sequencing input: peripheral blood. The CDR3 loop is CASSPIGTADEQYF. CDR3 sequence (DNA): TGTGCCAGCAGCCCAATAGGCACAGCCGACGAGCAGTACTTC.